The rows below give T cell receptor beta chains drawn from one sample of a study of OX40 agonist ivuxolimab in advanced cancers. Using immunoSEQ multiplex PCR, the repertoire was profiled, and TCRdb retains in-frame clones only, with some absent. This table holds fewer than 90,000 clones, around 88% found once. The sample was CD4+ or CD8+ T cells sorted from blood, taken in a trial of the OX40 agonist ivuxolimab. All receptors come from an adult with an advanced solid tumor such as melanoma, head and neck, liver or kidney cancer. CDR3s include the opening cysteine and the closing phenylalanine or tryptophan. D genes are given only for firm matches. The listing skips clone size in some rows; elsewhere it reads once, few, many or a size class.

size: -; D: TRBD2; V: TRBV27; J: TRBJ2-5; CDR3: CASSRLAGEETQYF; DNA: TGTGCCAGCAGTCGTCTAGCGGGAGAAGAGACCCAGTACTTC
size: -; D: -; V: TRBV5-6; J: TRBJ2-7; CDR3: CASSFRDGYEQYF; DNA: TGTGCCAGCAGCTTTAGGGACGGCTACGAGCAGTACTTC
size: -; D: TRBD2; V: TRBV18; J: TRBJ2-2; CDR3: CASSLAGGENTGELFF; DNA: TGTGCCAGCTCGCTAGCGGGAGGTGAGAACACCGGGGAGCTGTTTTTT
size: -; D: TRBD1; V: TRBV18; J: TRBJ2-3; CDR3: CASSPSQGARGDTQYF; DNA: TGTGCCAGCTCGCCCTCACAGGGGGCGCGGGGAGATACGCAGTATTTT
size: -; D: TRBD2; V: TRBV29-1; J: TRBJ2-7; CDR3: CSAETSGRYEQYF; DNA: TGCAGCGCCGAGACCAGCGGGAGGTACGAGCAGTACTTC
size: -; D: TRBD1; V: TRBV5-6; J: TRBJ2-1; CDR3: CASSLTGVEYEQFF; DNA: TGTGCCAGCAGCTTGACAGGGGTGGAATATGAGCAGTTCTTC
size: -; D: -; V: TRBV11-2; J: TRBJ2-7; CDR3: CASSLGGLFLYEQYF; DNA: TGTGCCAGCAGCTTAGGCGGACTGTTTCTCTACGAGCAGTACTTC
size: few; D: TRBD2; V: TRBV4-1; J: TRBJ2-2; CDR3: CASSRLAGGGVNTGELFF; DNA: TGCGCCAGCAGCCGACTAGCGGGAGGGGGGGTTAACACCGGGGAGCTGTTTTTT
size: -; D: TRBD1; V: TRBV6-5; J: TRBJ2-5; CDR3: CASSALGQGRETQYF; DNA: TGTGCCAGCAGTGCCCTGGGACAGGGCCGAGAGACCCAGTACTTC
size: -; D: -; V: TRBV10-3; J: TRBJ2-7; CDR3: CAIRGGLASTYEQYF; DNA: TGTGCCATCAGGGGAGGCCTAGCGAGTACCTACGAGCAGTACTTC
size: -; D: TRBD2; V: TRBV30; J: TRBJ2-7; CDR3: CAWSGRRGLTYEQYF; DNA: TGTGCCTGGAGTGGACGGCGGGGACTAACCTACGAGCAGTACTTC
size: -; D: TRBD2; V: TRBV7-2; J: TRBJ2-7; CDR3: CASSSGLAGVEQYF; DNA: TGTGCCAGCAGCTCCGGACTAGCGGGAGTCGAGCAGTACTTC
size: -; D: TRBD2; V: TRBV27; J: TRBJ2-3; CDR3: CASSLSRLAGGTQYF; DNA: TGTGCCAGCAGTTTATCCCGACTAGCGGGAGGCACGCAGTATTTT
size: -; D: -; V: TRBV7-9; J: TRBJ2-2; CDR3: CASSPAGRGTGATGELFF; DNA: TGTGCCAGCAGCCCAGCGGGCCGCGGGACCGGGGCCACCGGGGAGCTGTTTTTT
size: -; D: -; V: TRBV7-9; J: TRBJ2-6; CDR3: CASSRGTNFNVLTF; DNA: TGTGCCAGCAGCCGAGGGACCAATTTCAACGTCCTGACTTTC
size: -; D: -; V: TRBV28; J: TRBJ1-5; CDR3: CASSLRDTYQPQHF; DNA: TGTGCCAGCAGTTTAAGGGACACTTATCAGCCCCAGCATTTT
size: -; D: -; V: TRBV5-1; J: TRBJ2-3; CDR3: CASSQASRDTQYF; DNA: TGCGCCAGCAGCCAAGCATCGAGAGATACGCAGTATTTT
size: -; D: -; V: TRBV2; J: TRBJ1-5; CDR3: CASSDRTIDNQPQHF; DNA: TGTGCCAGCAGTGATCGGACAATAGACAATCAGCCCCAGCATTTT
size: once; D: TRBD2; V: TRBV7-9; J: TRBJ2-7; CDR3: CASSLAFPSGSYEQYF; DNA: TGTGCCAGCAGCTTAGCGTTTCCTAGCGGGAGTTACGAGCAGTACTTC
size: -; D: TRBD2; V: TRBV18; J: TRBJ2-7; CDR3: CASSRTSDEQYF; DNA: TGTGCCAGCTCCCGGACTAGTGACGAGCAGTACTTC
size: -; D: -; V: TRBV19; J: TRBJ2-1; CDR3: CASNPDGFGSYNEQFF; DNA: TGTGCCAGTAACCCGGACGGGTTCGGCTCCTACAATGAGCAGTTCTTC
size: few; D: -; V: TRBV7-2; J: TRBJ2-3; CDR3: CASSLLGTDTQYF; DNA: TGTGCCAGCAGCCTCCTCGGGACAGATACGCAGTATTTT
size: few; D: TRBD1; V: TRBV27; J: TRBJ1-4; CDR3: CASSYTSGTVEKLFF; DNA: TGTGCCAGCAGTTATACCTCCGGGACAGTTGAAAAACTGTTTTTT
size: -; D: TRBD2; V: TRBV6-6; J: TRBJ2-1; CDR3: CASSYWRTSGNEQFF; DNA: TGTGCCAGCAGTTACTGGAGGACTAGCGGGAATGAGCAGTTCTTC